This is a list of T cell receptor beta chains from one sample in a study of regulatory T cells in long-lasting Graves disease. Using its own MiXCR run on the multiplex PCR reads, TCRdb lists one record per CDR3 protein. Of 550,000 to 650,000 distinct CDR3 sequences in the sample, about 15% were seen once. This sample was shared with a second study, whose subject was T cells in Graves' hyperthyroidism and ophthalmopathy.

Sequenced material: peripheral blood mononuclear cells (PBMCs), taken at new diagnosis, from a patient treated with antithyroid drugs. These receptors all stem from a man aged 18 to 30 with Graves disease. Each CDR3 is given without its conserved first and last residue. Fields, in order: D gene, J gene, V gene, CDR3 protein. The D gene is left open where the match is weak.

TRBD1 | TRBJ1-2 | TRBV28 | ASSKKADRIYGYT
TRBD2 | TRBJ2-2 | TRBV5-1 | ASSTSGRETGELF
. | TRBJ1-2 | TRBV25-1 | ASSEGHPSLYGYT
TRBD2 | TRBJ2-3 | TRBV4-1 | ASSQEPLAGADTQY
TRBD1 | TRBJ1-1 | TRBV2 | ASRGTGAGTEAF
. | TRBJ1-5 | TRBV7-2 | ASSLRIPQGQQPQH
. | TRBJ2-7 | TRBV7-8 | ASSLFSGNTYEQY
. | TRBJ2-2 | TRBV11-2 | ASSFGLVRTGELF
TRBD1 | TRBJ1-1 | TRBV6-1 | ASSELLTGDTEAF
TRBD2 | TRBJ2-1 | TRBV7-2 | ASSLGSGGSINEQF
. | TRBJ1-5 | TRBV5-5 | ASSLWSDQPQH
. | TRBJ2-7 | TRBV2 | ASSDPGSNEQY
. | TRBJ2-7 | TRBV13 | ASSALVFTESYEQY
. | TRBJ2-1 | TRBV7-9 | ASSLGGYLH
TRBD1 | TRBJ2-5 | TRBV27 | ASSLSGQGGETQY
. | TRBJ2-1 | TRBV18 | ASSPRIGGDYNEQF
TRBD2 | TRBJ2-7 | TRBV11-2 | ASSQGIGAGDYEQY
TRBD2 | TRBJ2-7 | TRBV7-7 | ASSLEVGGSYEQY
. | TRBJ2-6 | TRBV4-1 | ASSRVSSVPRSPGANVLT
TRBD1 | TRBJ1-1 | TRBV19 | ASSLWDRENTEAF
. | TRBJ1-3 | TRBV4-1 | ASSQDPGRRGNTIY
TRBD2 | TRBJ2-7 | TRBV3-1 | ASSLSGLAYYEQY
TRBD1 | TRBJ2-3 | TRBV6-1 | ASSRDRARDTQY
TRBD1 | TRBJ1-5 | TRBV2 | ASSERDRGNQPQH
. | TRBJ1-2 | TRBV15 | ATSLMGAGYT
. | TRBJ2-7 | TRBV2 | ASSWELKQY
TRBD2 | TRBJ2-7 | TRBV20-1 | SARLAGAYEQY
TRBD1 | TRBJ1-4 | TRBV27 | ATSRDRASNEKLF